The table lists the clone carrying this T cell receptor (beta chain) with a few counts. Its target is not known. Germline values: CDR1 SQVTM, CDR2 ANQGSEA. The CDR3 covers 13 residues. Trimming at V came to 6 bases and at J to 3 bases, leaving 3 bases not matched to a gene. These data belong to a study of beta chain features in type 1 diabetes. Study-wide points: Researchers report that Type 1 diabetes patients had moderately but significantly shorter TCRB CDR3s across all four CD4+ subsets.

The sequenced template was cDNA made from the entire isolated RNA. Profiled with immunoSEQ multiplex PCR; TCRdb holds only in-frame clones, not every one. In the table there are fewer than 45,000 clones, approximately 61% of which are singletons. Using CD45RO/CCR7/CD25/CD127/CD95/CD27, CD4+ naive, central memory, regulatory and stem cell-like memory cells were sorted. This receptor was taken from a man aged 25 to 40 with type 1 diabetes. Some clones in this sample may be carry-over from other donors' samples. The V gene is TRBV29-1, the J gene TRBJ2-3, with 10 bases aligning to TRBD2. Sequencing used Tregs from blood. In nucleotides, the CDR3 is TGCAGCGTGGATAGCGGGGGGACAGATACGCAGTATTTT. It translates to CSVDSGGTDTQYF.